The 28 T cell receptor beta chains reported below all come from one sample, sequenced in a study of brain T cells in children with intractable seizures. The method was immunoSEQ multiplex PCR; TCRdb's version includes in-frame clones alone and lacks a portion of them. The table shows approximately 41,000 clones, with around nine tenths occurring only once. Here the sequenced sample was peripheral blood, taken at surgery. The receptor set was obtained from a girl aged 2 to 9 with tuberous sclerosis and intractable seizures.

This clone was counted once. CDR3 in amino acids: CASRPGQGAPYEQYV. The CDR3 nucleotides read TGTGCCAGCAGACCGGGACAGGGGGCCCCCTACGAGCAGTACGTC. The V call is TRBV6-5, the J call TRBJ2-7; TRBD1 agrees at 12 bases. The CDR3 sequence is 15 residues long. V was pared by 6 bases and J by 2 bases, with 5 bases of the junction left unmatched. From germline, CDR1 is MNHEY and CDR2 SVGAGI.

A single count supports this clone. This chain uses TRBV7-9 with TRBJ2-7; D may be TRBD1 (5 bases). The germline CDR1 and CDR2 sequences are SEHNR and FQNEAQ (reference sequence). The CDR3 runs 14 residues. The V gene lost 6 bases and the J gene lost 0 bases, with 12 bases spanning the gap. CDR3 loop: CASSPQGPSYEQYV. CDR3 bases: TGTGCCAGCAGTCCTCAGGGCCCCTCCTACGAGCAGTACGTC.

CDR3 nucleotide sequence: TGTGCCAGCAGACCGAATCGACAGGATAATTCACCCCTCCACTTT. It is translated as CASRPNRQDNSPLHF. The rearrangement links TRBV5-4 to TRBJ1-6, with a tentative D call TRBD1 (6 bases). Trimming took off 5 bases at V and 5 bases at J, with 14 bases between the two ends. In germline, CDR1 is SGHNT, CDR2 YYREEE (reference sequence). The CDR3 consists of 15 residues.

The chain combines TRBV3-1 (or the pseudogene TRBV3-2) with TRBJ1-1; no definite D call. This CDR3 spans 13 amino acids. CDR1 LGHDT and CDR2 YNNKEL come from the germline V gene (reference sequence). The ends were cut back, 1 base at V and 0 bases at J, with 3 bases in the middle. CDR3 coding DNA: TGTGCCAGCAGCCAAGTCCTGAACACTGAAGCTTTCTTT. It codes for CASSQVLNTEAFF.

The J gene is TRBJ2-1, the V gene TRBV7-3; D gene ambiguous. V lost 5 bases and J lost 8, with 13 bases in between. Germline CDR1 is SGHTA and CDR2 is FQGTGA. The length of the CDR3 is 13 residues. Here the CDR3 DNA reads TGTGCCAGCAGCCCTATAAAGGGTTATGAGCAGTTCTTC. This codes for CASSPIKGYEQFF.

In DNA, the CDR3 is TGCGCCAGCAGCTTGGGTGGGGCTTTCTACGAGCAGTACTTC. Translating it yields CASSLGGAFYEQYF. The chain joins TRBV5-1 to TRBJ2-7, with D maybe TRBD1 (5 bases). V was cut by 0 bases and J by 3 bases, with 10 bases left in between. CDR1 is SGHRS and CDR2 is YFSETQ in the germline V gene. This CDR3 region has 14 residues.

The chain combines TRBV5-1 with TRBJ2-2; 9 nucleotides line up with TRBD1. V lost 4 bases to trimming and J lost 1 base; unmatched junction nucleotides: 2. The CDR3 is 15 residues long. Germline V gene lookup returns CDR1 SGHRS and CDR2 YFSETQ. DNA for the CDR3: TGCGCCAGCAGCCCGACAGGGGGGAACACCGGGGAGCTGTTTTTT. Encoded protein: CASSPTGGNTGELFF. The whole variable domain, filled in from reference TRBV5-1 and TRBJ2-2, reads KAGVTQTPRYLIKTRGQQVTLSCSPISGHRSVSWYQQTPGQGLQFLFEYFSETQRNKGNFPGRFSGRQFSNSRSEMNVSTLELGDSALYLCASSPTGGNTGELFFGEGSRLTVL.

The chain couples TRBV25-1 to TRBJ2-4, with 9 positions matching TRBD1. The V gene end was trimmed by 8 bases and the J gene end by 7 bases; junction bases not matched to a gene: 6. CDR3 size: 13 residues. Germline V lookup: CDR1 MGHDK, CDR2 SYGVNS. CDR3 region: CASSNTGGNIQYF. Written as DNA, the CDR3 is TGTGCCAGCTCAAATACAGGGGGCAACATTCAGTACTTC. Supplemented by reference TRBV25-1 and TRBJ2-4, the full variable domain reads EADIYQTPRYLVIGTGKKITLECSQTMGHDKMYWYQQDPGMELHLIHYSYGVNSTEKGDLSSESTVSRIRTEHFPLTLESARPSHTSQYLCASSNTGGNIQYFGAGTRLSVL.

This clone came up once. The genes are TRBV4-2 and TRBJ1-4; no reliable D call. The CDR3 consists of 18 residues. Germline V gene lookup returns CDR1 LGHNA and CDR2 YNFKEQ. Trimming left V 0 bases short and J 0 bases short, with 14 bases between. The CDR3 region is CASSQDGLVAATNEKLFF. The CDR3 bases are TGTGCCAGCAGCCAAGATGGTTTAGTGGCTGCAACTAATGAAAAACTGTTTTTT.

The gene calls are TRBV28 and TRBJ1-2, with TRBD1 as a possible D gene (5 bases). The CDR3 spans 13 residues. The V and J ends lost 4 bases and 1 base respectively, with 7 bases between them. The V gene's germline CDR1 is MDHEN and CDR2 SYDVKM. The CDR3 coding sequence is TGTGCCAGCAGTTCAGGGTATAACTATGGCTACACCTTC. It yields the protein CASSSGYNYGYTF.

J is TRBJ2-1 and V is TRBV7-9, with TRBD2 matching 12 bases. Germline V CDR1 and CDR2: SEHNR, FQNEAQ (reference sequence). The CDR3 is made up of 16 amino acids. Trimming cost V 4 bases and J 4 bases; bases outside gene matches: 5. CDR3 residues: CASSSRLAGEYNEQFF. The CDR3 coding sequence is TGTGCCAGCAGCTCCAGACTAGCGGGGGAGTACAATGAGCAGTTCTTC. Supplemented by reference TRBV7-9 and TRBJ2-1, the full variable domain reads DTGVSQNPRHKITKRGQNVTFRCDPISEHNRLYWYRQTLGQGPEFLTYFQNEAQLEKSRLLSDRFSAERPKGSFSTLEIQRTEQGDSAMYLCASSSRLAGEYNEQFFGPGTRLTVL.

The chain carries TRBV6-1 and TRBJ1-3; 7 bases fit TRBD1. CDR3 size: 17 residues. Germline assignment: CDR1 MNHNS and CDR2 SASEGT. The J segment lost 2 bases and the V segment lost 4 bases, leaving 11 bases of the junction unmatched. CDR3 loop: CASSGTPGTATGNTIYF. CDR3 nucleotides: TGTGCCAGCAGTGGAACCCCCGGGACAGCGACTGGAAACACCATATATTTT.

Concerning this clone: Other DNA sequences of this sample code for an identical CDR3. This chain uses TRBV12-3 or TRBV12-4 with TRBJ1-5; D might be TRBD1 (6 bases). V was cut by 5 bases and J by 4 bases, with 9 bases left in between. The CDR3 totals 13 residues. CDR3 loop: CASSPQGNQPQHF. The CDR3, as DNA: TGTGCCAGCAGTCCTCAGGGGAATCAGCCCCAGCATTTT.

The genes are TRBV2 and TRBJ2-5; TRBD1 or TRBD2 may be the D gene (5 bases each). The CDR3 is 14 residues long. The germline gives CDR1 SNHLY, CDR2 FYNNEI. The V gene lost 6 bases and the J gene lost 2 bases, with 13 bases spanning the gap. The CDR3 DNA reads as TGTGCCAGCAGGAACCGGGACCTTCAAGAGACCCAGTACTTC. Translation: CASRNRDLQETQYF.

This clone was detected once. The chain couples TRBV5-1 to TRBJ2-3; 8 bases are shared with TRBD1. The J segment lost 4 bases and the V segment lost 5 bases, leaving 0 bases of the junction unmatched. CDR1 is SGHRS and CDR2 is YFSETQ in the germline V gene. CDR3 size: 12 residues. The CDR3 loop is CASRDRADTQYF. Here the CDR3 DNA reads TGCGCCAGCAGGGACAGGGCAGATACGCAGTATTTT.

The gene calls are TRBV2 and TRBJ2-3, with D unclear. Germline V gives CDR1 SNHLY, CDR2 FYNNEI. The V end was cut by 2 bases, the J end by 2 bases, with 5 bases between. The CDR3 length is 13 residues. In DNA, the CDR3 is TGTGCCAGCAGTGAAAGCCTCACAGATACGCAGTATTTT. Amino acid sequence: CASSESLTDTQYF.

The CDR3 loop is CASSSDFGGAGYGYTF. The CDR3 DNA follows: TGCGCCAGCAGCTCGGACTTTGGGGGCGCAGGCTATGGCTACACCTTC. The chain recombines TRBV5-1 with TRBJ1-2, with a tentative D call TRBD1 (6 bases). The CDR3 covers 16 residues. V was clipped by 3 bases and J by 4 bases, with 19 bases between them. Germline-derived CDR1 and CDR2 are SGHRS and YFSETQ.

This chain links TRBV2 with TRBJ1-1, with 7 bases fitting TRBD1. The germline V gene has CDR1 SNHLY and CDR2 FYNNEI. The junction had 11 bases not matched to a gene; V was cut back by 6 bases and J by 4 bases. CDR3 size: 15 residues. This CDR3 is CASRTRTGSGTEAFF. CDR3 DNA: TGTGCCAGCAGAACCCGGACAGGTTCGGGCACTGAAGCTTTCTTT.

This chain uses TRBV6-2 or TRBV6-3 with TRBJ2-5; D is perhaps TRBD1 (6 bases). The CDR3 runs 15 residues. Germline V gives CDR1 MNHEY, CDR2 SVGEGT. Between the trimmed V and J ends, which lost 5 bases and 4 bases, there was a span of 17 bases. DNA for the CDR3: TGTGCCAGCAGTAAACTCAGGGGTGGCCGAGAGACCCAGTACTTC. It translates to CASSKLRGGRETQYF.

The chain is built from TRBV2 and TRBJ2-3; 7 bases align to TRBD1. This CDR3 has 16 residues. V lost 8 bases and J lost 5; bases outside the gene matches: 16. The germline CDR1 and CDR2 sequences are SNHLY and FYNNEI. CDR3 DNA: TGTGCCAGCGACTCATATCCCCGACAGGGCCTAGATACGCAGTATTTT. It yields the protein CASDSYPRQGLDTQYF.

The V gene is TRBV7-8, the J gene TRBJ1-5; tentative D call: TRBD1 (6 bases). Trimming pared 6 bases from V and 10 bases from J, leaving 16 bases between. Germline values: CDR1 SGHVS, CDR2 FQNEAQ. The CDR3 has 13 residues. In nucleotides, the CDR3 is TGTGCCAGCAGTTGGACAGCCCTCCAACCCCAGCATTTT. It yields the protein CASSWTALQPQHF.

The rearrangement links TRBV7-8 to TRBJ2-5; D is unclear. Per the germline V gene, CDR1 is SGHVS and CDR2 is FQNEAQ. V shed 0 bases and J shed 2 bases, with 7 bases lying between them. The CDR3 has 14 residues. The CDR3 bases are TGTGCCAGCAGCTTAGCCTTGGGACAAGAGACCCAGTACTTC. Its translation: CASSLALGQETQYF.

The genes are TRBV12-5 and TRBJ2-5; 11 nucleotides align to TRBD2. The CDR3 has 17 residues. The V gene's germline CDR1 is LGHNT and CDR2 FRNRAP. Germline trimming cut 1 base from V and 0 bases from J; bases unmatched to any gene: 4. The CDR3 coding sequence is TGTGCTAGTGGTTTGGGCCTAGCGGGGGGCTACCAAGAGACCCAGTACTTC. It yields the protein CASGLGLAGGYQETQYF.

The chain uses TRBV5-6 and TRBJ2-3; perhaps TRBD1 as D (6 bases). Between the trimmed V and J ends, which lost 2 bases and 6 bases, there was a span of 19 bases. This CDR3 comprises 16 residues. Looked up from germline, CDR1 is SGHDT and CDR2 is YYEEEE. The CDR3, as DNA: TGTGCCAGCAGCTTAAGCAGGGGTCTAGTAAGTGATACGCAGTATTTT. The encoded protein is CASSLSRGLVSDTQYF.

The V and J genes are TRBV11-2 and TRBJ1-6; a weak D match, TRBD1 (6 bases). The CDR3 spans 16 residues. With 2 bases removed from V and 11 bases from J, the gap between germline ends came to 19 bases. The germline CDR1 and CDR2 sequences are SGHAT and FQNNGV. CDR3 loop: CASSLNSWEQGPPLHF. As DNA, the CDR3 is TGTGCCAGCAGCTTAAATAGTTGGGAACAGGGCCCACCCCTCCACTTT.

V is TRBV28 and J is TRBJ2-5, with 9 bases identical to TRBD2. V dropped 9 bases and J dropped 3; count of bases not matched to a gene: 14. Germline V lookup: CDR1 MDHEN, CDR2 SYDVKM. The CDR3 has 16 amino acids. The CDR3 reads CASLSGGVRLKETQYF. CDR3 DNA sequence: TGTGCCAGTCTTAGCGGGGGCGTACGGCTGAAAGAGACCCAGTACTTC.

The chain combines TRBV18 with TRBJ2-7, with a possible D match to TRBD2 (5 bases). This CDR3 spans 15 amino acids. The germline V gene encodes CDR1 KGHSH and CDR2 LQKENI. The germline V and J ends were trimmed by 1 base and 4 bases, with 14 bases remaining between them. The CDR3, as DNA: TGTGCCAGCTCACCACTAGGACTGCCGATTTACGAGCAGTACTTC. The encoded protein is CASSPLGLPIYEQYF.

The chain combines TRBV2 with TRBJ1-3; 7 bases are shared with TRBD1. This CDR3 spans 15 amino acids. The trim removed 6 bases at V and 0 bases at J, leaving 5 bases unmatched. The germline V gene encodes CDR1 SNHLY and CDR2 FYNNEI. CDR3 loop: CASRGTEFSGNTIYF. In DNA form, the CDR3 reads TGTGCCAGCAGGGGGACAGAGTTCTCTGGAAACACCATATATTTT.